This TCR beta chain derives from a study of human thymus T cells. The method was immunoSEQ multiplex PCR; TCRdb's version includes in-frame clones alone and lacks a portion of them. The sample gives some 130,000 clones, over 85% of which show up once; around 0.025% is in the top ten. Resected material from corrective heart surgery provided the thymus tissue analysed. Germline CDR1 and CDR2: SGHAT and FQDESV (reference sequence). Trimming removed 6 bases at V and 7 bases at J, with 12 bases between. CDR3 size: 13 residues. The rearrangement joins TRBV11-1 to TRBJ2-2; D perhaps matches TRBD1 (6 bases). This TCR was recovered from a boy under two years old with a congenital heart defect but otherwise immunologically healthy. Material for sequencing was thymus tissue. CDR3 DNA sequence: TGTGCCAGCAGAAAACAGGGTGGCGGGGAGCTGTTTTTT. This sequence encodes CASRKQGGGELFF.